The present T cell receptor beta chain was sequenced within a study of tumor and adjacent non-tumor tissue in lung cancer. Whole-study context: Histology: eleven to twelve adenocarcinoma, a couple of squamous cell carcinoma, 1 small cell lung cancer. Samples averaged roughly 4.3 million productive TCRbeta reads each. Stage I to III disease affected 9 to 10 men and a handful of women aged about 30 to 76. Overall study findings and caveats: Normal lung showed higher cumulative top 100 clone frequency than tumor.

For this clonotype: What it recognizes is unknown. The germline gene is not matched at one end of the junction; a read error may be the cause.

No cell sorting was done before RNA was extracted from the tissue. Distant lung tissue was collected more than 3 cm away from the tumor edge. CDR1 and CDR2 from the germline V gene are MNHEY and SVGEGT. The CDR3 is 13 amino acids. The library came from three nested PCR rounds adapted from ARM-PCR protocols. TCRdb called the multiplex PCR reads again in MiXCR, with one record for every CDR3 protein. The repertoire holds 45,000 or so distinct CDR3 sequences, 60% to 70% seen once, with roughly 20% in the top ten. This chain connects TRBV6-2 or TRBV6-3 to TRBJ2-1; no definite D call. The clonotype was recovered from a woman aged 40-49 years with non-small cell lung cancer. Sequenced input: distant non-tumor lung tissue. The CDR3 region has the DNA TGTGCCAGTAGTTCCAGCGATACCAATGAGCAGTTCTTC. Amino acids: CASSSSDTNEQFF.